This entry is about one TCR beta chain. Its specific antigen is unknown. No much larger clonotype is one base removed from it; base qualities were not supplied. Patients with autoimmune disease history or receiving systemic immunosuppression were excluded from the trial. In every dose cohort, peripheral blood was drawn for TCR sequencing at baseline, cycle 4 day 1, and cycle 7 day 1. Samples were obtained from an open-label, multicenter, first-in-human phase I dose-escalation trial of ivuxolimab. Adults with locally advanced or metastatic head and neck squamous cell, hepatocellular, melanoma or renal cell carcinoma were enrolled in the trial. Before TCR sequencing, CD4+ T cells and CD8+ T cells from peripheral blood were sorted into separate populations. The CDR3 sequence holds 16 residues, the cysteine and phenylalanine included. Kept here is only the CDR3 DNA, which spans 48 bases and is read in frame from base 1. V loses 2 bases at its end and J loses 4 bases; junction bases beyond the gene matches: 5. According to the germline V gene, CDR1 reads MNHEY and CDR2 reads SVGAGI.

To sequence the TCRbeta CDR3 region, genomic DNA was isolated from the sorted cells. The immunoSEQ Assay was used to sequence the TCRbeta CDR3 regions. In its TCRdb copy, this immuneACCESS table keeps in-frame sequences only and misses some clones. Where compared with another copy, unresolved V genes explain less than half of these, and the others have no known cause. The sample table contains about 37,000 clones; only one count was recorded for almost 80% of them. Clones ranked in the top ten supply 20% to 25% of the sample. The data originate from a study of OX40 agonist ivuxolimab in advanced cancers. Concerning the study at large: Ivuxolimab was an agonistic, fully human IgG2 monoclonal antibody directed against OX40 (CD134), a costimulatory receptor. Patients were allowed to have had prior anti-PD-1, anti-PD-L1 or anti-CTLA-4 therapy, and 40% to 45% of the dose-escalation patients had previously received checkpoint inhibitors. In the dose-escalation cohort, approximately 82% of patients were male, and the mean age was approximately 60 years, with a range of about 20 to 79. Peripheral TCRbeta sequencing was intended to test whether TCR sequence diversity was altered and clonal T-cell expansion was caused by ivuxolimab. Intravenous ivuxolimab was administered to patients every 2 weeks at six dose levels: 0.01, 0.1, 0.3, 1.5, 3 and 10 mg/kg. The monotherapy dose-escalation portion (N of about 57 patients) of the phase I ivuxolimab trial is reported in the paper. Partial responses were achieved by three dose-escalation patients, of whom one had hepatocellular carcinoma and two had cutaneous melanoma. Among the approximately 50 dose-escalation patients, 19 had hepatocellular carcinoma, approximately 15 melanoma, 9 renal cell carcinoma and 9 head and neck cancer. Summary of the overall study and its limitations: Partial responders in the 0.1-3.0 mg/kg groups had among the lowest normalized peripheral clonal expansion, especially among CD8+ T cells. Antigen specificity was not determined for the clonally expanded peripheral T cells. After ivuxolimab, more expanded clones were found on average in CD8+ T cells than in CD4+ T cells. At doses from 0.1 to 3.0 mg/kg, clonal expansion was seen in both CD4+ and CD8+ blood T cells between baseline and week 6. Low levels of normalized T-cell clonal expansion were also shown by some nonresponding patients.

The sequence was obtained from an adult with an advanced solid tumor such as melanoma, head and neck, liver or kidney cancer. The specimen comprised CD4+ or CD8+ T cells sorted from blood, sampled in a trial of the OX40 agonist ivuxolimab. The V gene is TRBV6-5 and the J gene is TRBJ2-3, and TRBD2 matches 11 of the central bases. The bases read TGTGCCAGCAGTTACGGTTTAGCGGGGGGGCCAGATACGCAGTATTTT. Translated, this gives CASSYGLAGGPDTQYF.